The 24 T cell receptor beta chains below come from one sample, sequenced in a study of shared clonotypes between healthy human individuals. Only CD45RO-negative cells positively selected for CCR7 counted as naive CD8 cells, so terminally differentiated effector memory CD45RA+ cells were excluded. Libraries were prepared by immunoSEQ multiplex PCR; TCRdb keeps only in-frame clonotypes and omits some of them. The sample carries about 800,000 clones, around 96% recorded once. Sequencing was done on a sample of naive CD8+ T cells sorted from blood. These receptors all stem from a man aged 30 to 39 in good health.

CDR3 sequence reads: CASTRGGEAFF. The CDR3 region has the DNA TGTGCCAGCACGAGAGGAGGTGAAGCTTTCTTT. This chain links TRBV2 with TRBJ1-1; D is unclear. Germline V gene data show CDR1 as SNHLY and CDR2 as FYNNEI. The V end was cut by 7 bases, the J end by 7 bases, with 10 bases between. CDR3 length: 11 amino acids.

The V and J genes are TRBV29-1 and TRBJ2-6; no firm D call. V lost 4 bases and J 2 bases, leaving 9 bases between the germline ends. The CDR3 length is 14 residues. Looked up from germline, CDR1 is SQVTM and CDR2 is ANQGSEA. The CDR3 DNA reads as TGCAGCGTTGTCAGTACAACTGGGGCCAACGTCCTGACTTTC. Translated, it gives CSVVSTTGANVLTF.

The rearrangement joins TRBV4-1 to TRBJ2-1; D is unclear. This CDR3 contains 14 residues. Germline V gene data show CDR1 as MGHRA and CDR2 as YSYEKL. The ends were cut back, 4 bases at V and 0 bases at J, with 7 bases in the middle. The CDR3: CASSPQNSYNEQFF. CDR3 bases: TGCGCCAGCAGCCCCCAGAACTCCTACAATGAGCAGTTCTTC.

The chain has TRBV12-1 and TRBJ2-6; TRBD1, as called in the table, went unchecked against the DNA. TRBV12-1 is a known pseudogene. The CDR3 consists of 18 residues. The CDR3 loop is CASSVHHVGQSRANVLTF. DNA of the CDR3: TGTGCCAGCAGCGTCCACCATGTAGGACAAAGTCGGGCCAACGTCCTGACTTTC.

The rearrangement joins TRBV27 to TRBJ2-1, with 10 bases fitting TRBD2. The junction had 5 bases not matched to a gene; V was cut back by 6 bases and J by 6 bases. The CDR3 is 14 residues long. Germline CDR1 is MNHEY and CDR2 is SMNVEV (reference sequence). The CDR3 DNA follows: TGTGCCAGCAGCCGTTGGACTAGCGGCAATGAGCAGTTCTTC. Translating it yields CASSRWTSGNEQFF.

This sequence joins TRBV5-4 and TRBJ1-2; no clear D gene. Trimming took 3 bases from V and 6 from J, leaving 9 bases between them. The CDR3 runs 12 residues. In germline, CDR1 is SGHNT, CDR2 YYREEE (reference sequence). The CDR3 protein is CASSSGSNGYTF. CDR3 in DNA: TGTGCCAGCAGCTCTGGCTCCAATGGCTACACCTTC.

The rearrangement links TRBV6-1 to TRBJ2-7; TRBD2 matches at 7 bases. Trimming removed 4 bases from V and 3 bases from J; junction bases left unmatched: 6. Germline CDR1 is MNHNS and CDR2 is SASEGT. CDR3 size: 14 residues. The DNA of the CDR3 is TGTGCCAGCAGTGTGGCGGGAGAGGGCTACGAGCAGTACTTC. It yields the protein CASSVAGEGYEQYF.

The gene calls are TRBV7-9 and TRBJ1-4; D gene ambiguous. Trimming stripped 4 bases from V and 3 bases from J, with 12 bases between. Germline V gene lookup returns CDR1 SEHNR and CDR2 FQNEAQ (reference sequence). CDR3 length: 15 amino acids. The CDR3 coding sequence is TGTGCCAGCAGCTCGCGGACGAGCTCTAATGAAAAACTGTTTTTT. Translating gives CASSSRTSSNEKLFF.

The rearrangement joins TRBV29-1 to TRBJ2-3, with D possibly matching TRBD2 (5 bases). The CDR3 runs 13 residues. Trimming took off 8 bases at V and 3 bases at J, with 15 bases between the two ends. Germline CDR1 reads SQVTM; CDR2 reads ANQGSEA. The CDR3 nucleotides read TGCAGCTATGGCCCTAGCAGAACAGATACGCAGTATTTT. It specifies CSYGPSRTDTQYF.

Only one count was recorded for this clone. The rearrangement links TRBV6-5 to TRBJ1-1; D call uncertain. CDR3 length: 12 residues. Trimming removed 5 bases from V and 8 bases from J, with 12 bases in between. Germline V gives CDR1 MNHEY, CDR2 SVGAGI. CDR3 DNA sequence: TGTGCCAGCAGTCCCGGACCGTCCGAAGCTTTCTTT. This codes for CASSPGPSEAFF.

This clone came up once. The J gene is TRBJ2-2, the V gene TRBV7-9; a weak D match, TRBD2 (6 bases). The V gene's germline CDR1 is SEHNR and CDR2 FQNEAQ (reference sequence). CDR3 length equals 14 residues. The V gene lost 3 bases and the J gene lost 7 bases, with 12 bases spanning the gap. The CDR3 region has the DNA TGTGCCAGCAGCTTTCCGGGGGAGTACGGGGAGCTGTTTTTT. This encodes CASSFPGEYGELFF.

With regard to this clone: Other DNA sequences of this sample code for an identical CDR3. In nucleotides, the CDR3 is TGTGCCAGCAGTTACGGGGTCGGCACTGAAGCTTTCTTT. The encoded protein is CASSYGVGTEAFF. This chain connects TRBV6-5 to TRBJ1-1, with D unclear. Germline CDR1 is MNHEY and CDR2 is SVGAGI. The CDR3 is 13 amino acids. Trimming took 2 bases from V and 4 from J, leaving 8 bases between them.

V and J are TRBV6-5 and TRBJ2-7, with D perhaps TRBD1 (6 bases). Germline V gene data show CDR1 as MNHEY and CDR2 as SVGAGI. CDR3 length equals 16 residues. The V gene lost 0 bases and the J gene lost 4 bases, with 16 bases spanning the gap. The CDR3 reads CASSYSGRGYPYEQYF. CDR3 in DNA: TGTGCCAGCAGTTACTCTGGCAGGGGATATCCTTACGAGCAGTACTTC.

This clone was detected only a few times. The chain carries TRBV27 and TRBJ2-1; TRBD2 matches 9 bases. CDR1 MNHEY and CDR2 SMNVEV come from the germline V gene (reference sequence). The CDR3 extends over 17 amino acids. Germline trimming cut 6 bases from V and 5 bases from J; bases unmatched to any gene: 14. CDR3: CASSPISRSGSNNEQFF. The CDR3 DNA reads TGTGCCAGCAGCCCGATATCCCGTAGCGGGAGCAACAATGAGCAGTTCTTC.

The chain carries TRBV11-2 and TRBJ1-1; no reliable D call. Per germline, CDR1 SGHAT and CDR2 FQNNGV. CDR3 length: 13 residues. Between the trimmed V and J ends, which lost 5 bases and 7 bases, there was a span of 14 bases. CDR3 sequence reads: CASSHGREREAFF. DNA of the CDR3: TGTGCCAGCAGCCATGGTAGGGAACGTGAAGCTTTCTTT. Drawing the rest from reference TRBV11-2 and TRBJ1-1, the complete variable domain is EAGVAQSPRYKIIEKRQSVAFWCNPISGHATLYWYQQILGQGPKLLIQFQNNGVVDDSQLPKDRFSAERLKGVDSTLKIQPAKLEDSAVYLCASSHGREREAFFGQGTRLTVV.

The chain employs TRBV29-1 and TRBJ2-3; D possibly corresponds to TRBD1 (6 bases). Trimming stripped 0 bases from V and 2 bases from J, with 9 bases between. Germline V gene lookup returns CDR1 SQVTM and CDR2 ANQGSEA. CDR3 length equals 14 residues. CDR3 nucleotide sequence: TGCAGCGTTGAAGATCAGGGGATCACAGATACGCAGTATTTT. This encodes CSVEDQGITDTQYF.

The chain employs TRBV16 and TRBJ1-5; D not certain. The CDR3 runs to 14 residues. Germline V gene lookup returns CDR1 KGHSY and CDR2 FQNENV. Trimming took off 4 bases at V and 8 bases at J, with 15 bases between the two ends. CDR3 loop: CASSLGSLVEPQHF. CDR3 DNA: TGTGCCAGCAGCCTGGGCTCTCTCGTGGAGCCCCAGCATTTT.

The chain uses TRBV6-5 and TRBJ2-7; 7 bases match TRBD1. This CDR3 has 14 amino acids. Trimming at V came to 8 bases and at J to 2 bases, leaving 9 bases not matched to a gene. CDR1 MNHEY and CDR2 SVGAGI come from the germline V gene. The CDR3 here is CASGMTTGAYEQYF. CDR3 in DNA: TGTGCCAGCGGGATGACTACAGGGGCCTACGAGCAGTACTTC.

The J gene is TRBJ1-1, the V gene TRBV9, with D maybe TRBD1 (5 bases). CDR3 length: 16 residues. Germline V gene sequence: CDR1 SGDLS, CDR2 YYNGEE. With 0 bases removed from V and 6 bases from J, the gap between germline ends came to 18 bases. The CDR3 nucleotides read TGTGCCAGCAGCGTAGTCGGACAAGGGTTGAGGTCTGAAGCTTTCTTT. This encodes CASSVVGQGLRSEAFF. Full variable domain (rest looked up from reference TRBV9 and TRBJ1-1): DSGVTQTPKHLITATGQRVTLRCSPRSGDLSVYWYQQSLDQGLQFLIQYYNGEERAKGNILERFSAQQFPDLHSELNLSSLELGDSALYFCASSVVGQGLRSEAFFGQGTRLTVV.

The gene calls are TRBV29-1 and TRBJ2-1; 8 nucleotides agree with TRBD2. CDR1 is SQVTM, CDR2 ANQGSEA, per germline. Unmatched junction bases numbered 4, after V lost 3 bases and J lost 3 bases. The CDR3 covers 14 residues. CDR3 protein: CSVDGTRFYNEQFF. DNA for the CDR3: TGCAGCGTTGATGGGACTAGATTCTACAATGAGCAGTTCTTC.

The genes are TRBV29-1 and TRBJ2-1, with TRBD2 matching 12 bases. CDR1 SQVTM and CDR2 ANQGSEA come from the germline V gene. Trimming cost V 6 bases and J 0 bases; bases outside gene matches: 9. The CDR3 loop spans 17 amino acids. The CDR3 bases are TGCAGCGTGTCCGGGACTAGCGGGTCTTTCTCCTACAATGAGCAGTTCTTC. Its translation is CSVSGTSGSFSYNEQFF.

The chain is built from TRBV10-3 and TRBJ2-1; 8 nucleotides line up with TRBD2. Per the germline V gene, CDR1 is ENHRY and CDR2 is SYGVKD. The CDR3 covers 16 residues. V gave up 4 bases and J gave up 5 bases; unmatched junction bases: 10. CDR3 sequence (DNA): TGTGCCATCAGTGGGGCCTTAGAGCGGGGGAACAATGAGCAGTTCTTC. Its translation: CAISGALERGNNEQFF.

A single count supports this clone. The chain uses TRBV6-6 and TRBJ2-4, with D possibly TRBD1 on 5 matching bases. V was shortened by 7 bases and J by 8 bases, with 18 bases between the two germline ends. The CDR3 has 14 residues. The germline CDR1 and CDR2 sequences are MNHNY and SVGAGI (reference sequence). CDR3 residues: CASTQTVSGHIQYF. For the CDR3, the DNA is TGTGCCAGCACCCAGACAGTCTCTGGGCACATTCAGTACTTC.

This clone was observed once. J is TRBJ2-7 and V is TRBV5-1, with 8 bases that match TRBD1. The CDR3 covers 15 residues. Germline CDR1 SGHRS, CDR2 YFSETQ. V gave up 2 bases and J gave up 4 bases; unmatched junction bases: 8. Here the CDR3 DNA reads TGCGCCAGCAGCTTTCTTCCGACAGGGGCATACGAGCAGTACTTC. It codes for CASSFLPTGAYEQYF.